One sample yielded the 2 T cell receptor beta chains listed below, sequenced in a study of blood T cell repertoires in COVID-19. Assay: immunoSEQ multiplex PCR; the TCRdb copy retains only in-frame clones and omits some. The sample shows about 84,000 clones, less than 85% of them seen only once. The sequencing input was peripheral blood. Source of these receptors: a man aged 70-80 years with acute or convalescent COVID-19.

The chain employs TRBV13 and TRBJ2-7; TRBD2 is a possible D gene (5 bases). Germline V lookup: CDR1 PRHDT, CDR2 FYEKMQ (reference sequence). V dropped 4 bases and J dropped 1 base, with 8 bases sitting between them. The CDR3 loop spans 13 amino acids. The CDR3 DNA sequence: TGTGCCAGCAGCTCACTAGATTCCTACGAGCAGTACTTC. Protein sequence: CASSSLDSYEQYF.

V usage is TRBV6-5 and J usage is TRBJ1-5; TRBD1 matches at 11 bases. Germline trimming cut 6 bases from V and 15 bases from J; bases unmatched to any gene: 10. CDR1 and CDR2 (germline): MNHEY, SVGAGI. The CDR3 has 13 amino acids. CDR3 loop: CASRAGQGAGGHF. CDR3 coding DNA: TGTGCCAGCAGGGCTGGACAGGGGGCGGGAGGGCATTTT.